One T cell receptor (beta chain) is described in this entry. This clone has only a few counts. The target of this receptor is not known. Per-base qualities were not stored, and no clone one base away is much larger. The data were obtained in a study of blood T cell repertoires in COVID-19 (dated by TCRdb to about 2020). In the study overall: Samples from collaborators originated in the United States, Italy and Spain and spanned both the acute and convalescent phases of COVID-19. The material from the prospective study consisted of cDNA or gDNA derived from T cells, B-cell-depleted T cells, or PBMCs. Subjects who had been exposed to COVID-19, were actively infected with it, or had recovered from it provided the deeply sampled blood TCRbeta repertoires that made up the dataset. A freely available public database, intended as a resource for researchers studying the immune response to SARS-CoV-2, is where the repertoires were released. Samples were obtained from the ongoing ImmuneRACE study (first 160 participants) and from 1,000 to 1,500 subjects provided by 6 global collaborators. Nearly every sample came with metadata listing a de-identified subject ID, COVID-19 status, age in years and sex. Where available, HLA class I and class II types were obtained from metadata supplied by the sample provider rather than from assay-based typing.

V is reduced by 4 bases and J by 4 bases, leaving a spacing of 15 bases between them. From the cysteine through the phenylalanine, the CDR3 covers 15 amino acids. The kept DNA is CDR3 alone, 45 bases in frame from the first base. CDR1 is given as MNHEY and CDR2 as SVGAGI, both from the germline V gene. Summary of the overall study and its limitations: The quantity of clinical and demographic metadata differed by source and by participant and was supplied without curation.

Each collaborating institution followed its own protocols to collect whole blood in K2EDTA tubes. For TCRbeta analysis, collaborators shipped samples in one of three forms: frozen whole blood, isolated PBMCs, or DNA extracted from either of those sample types. TCRbeta CDR3 regions were amplified from genomic DNA using the immunoSEQ Assay, a bias-controlled multiplex PCR. From the authors' description of their analysis: Within the assay, amplification of reference gene primers was used to estimate how many nucleated cells each sample contained. To quantify the absolute abundance of each unique TCRbeta CDR3 rearrangement, sequence reads were collapsed and filtered. For each sample, productive Simpson clonality was calculated as the square root of Simpson's diversity index over productive rearrangements. The source is immuneACCESS, and TCRdb retained only in-frame sequences with V and J called. Part of the clones is not carried over; for the studies checked, unresolved V genes explain less than half of this, and the remainder is unexplained. Clone size and the V and J calls come from that table; the DNA yielded D and trimming. Recorded for this sample are tens of thousands of clones; roughly 82% of them occurred a single time. The top ten clonotypes cover 11% to 15% of the sample.

Sequenced sample: peripheral blood. The V and J genes are TRBV6-5 and TRBJ2-3, and the D gene may be TRBD1, 5 bases matching. The receptor comes from a human donor in a cohort sampled during active COVID-19. CDR3 loop: CASSFRTPRADTQYF. The sequence in DNA is TGTGCCAGCAGTTTCCGGACGCCCAGGGCAGATACGCAGTATTTT.